One sample yielded the 28 T cell receptor beta chains listed below, sequenced in a study of cytomegalovirus exposure and HLA in healthy donors (dated by TCRdb to between 2016 and 2019). The protocol used for the library was the immunoSEQ multiplex PCR assay. The table was pulled from immuneACCESS by TCRdb, which kept in-frame rearrangements only. Such tables lose some clones; where checked, under half of the loss comes from unresolved V genes, and the rest has no known cause. The sample includes roughly 300,000 clones, with 80% to 90% observed a single time. Around 0.8% of the sample belongs to the ten largest clones. The sequencing sample was made of PBMCs. These receptors were obtained from a woman under 30 in good health and CMV-seronegative.

This sequence joins TRBV4-2 and TRBJ2-2, with TRBD1 identical over 11 bases. CDR1 and CDR2 (germline): LGHNA, YNFKEQ. The ends lost 5 bases at V and 5 bases at J; junction bases unmatched: 4. The CDR3 contains 15 residues. Written as DNA, the CDR3 is TGTGCCAGCAGCATGGACAGGGGGCAAACCGGGGAGCTGTTTTTT. Amino acid sequence: CASSMDRGQTGELFF.

The chain carries TRBV28 and TRBJ2-5; maybe TRBD2 (6 bases). This CDR3 is 15 amino acids long. Trimming pared 3 bases from V and 5 bases from J, leaving 16 bases between. In germline, CDR1 is MDHEN, CDR2 SYDVKM. CDR3 protein: CASSFRRDDLETQYF. In DNA form, the CDR3 reads TGTGCCAGCAGTTTTCGGCGGGACGACCTGGAGACCCAGTACTTC.

The rearrangement links TRBV6-4 to TRBJ2-1, with TRBD2 identical over 8 bases. CDR3 length: 14 residues. Germline values: CDR1 MRHNA, CDR2 SNTAGT. The V gene end was trimmed by 6 bases and the J gene end by 6 bases; junction bases not matched to a gene: 7. The CDR3 nucleotides read TGTGCCAGCAGCCCCCAACTAGCGGCCAATGAGCAGTTCTTC. Translating gives CASSPQLAANEQFF.

The CDR3 DNA sequence: TGTGCCAGCATCCTTAGGCCAGGGATCGCTGAAGCTTTCTTT. This sequence encodes CASILRPGIAEAFF. The rearrangement links TRBV6-4 to TRBJ1-1; weak D call: TRBD1 (5 bases). The V end was cut by 7 bases, the J end by 6 bases, with 18 bases between. This CDR3 is 14 amino acids long. CDR1 is MRHNA, CDR2 SNTAGT, per germline.

The rearrangement uses TRBV6-5 and TRBJ1-5; no clear D gene. Germline V gene data show CDR1 as MNHEY and CDR2 as SVGAGI. V was clipped by 0 bases and J by 0 bases, with 6 bases between them. The CDR3 is made up of 15 amino acids. The CDR3 protein is CASSYSVGSNQPQHF. Here the CDR3 DNA reads TGTGCCAGCAGTTACTCCGTCGGTAGCAATCAGCCCCAGCATTTT.

CDR3 nucleotide sequence: TGTGCCAGCAGCCCCCGGGACAGGGGGGAGACCCAGTACTTC. This encodes CASSPRDRGETQYF. This rearrangement joins TRBV9 to TRBJ2-5; 11 bases match TRBD1. This CDR3 contains 14 residues. V lost 4 bases and J lost 5; bases outside the gene matches: 4. Germline assignment: CDR1 SGDLS and CDR2 YYNGEE.

The chain combines TRBV4-1 with TRBJ1-3; no firm D call. CDR1 is MGHRA and CDR2 is YSYEKL in the germline V gene. This CDR3 comprises 15 residues. V was shortened by 3 bases and J by 0 bases, with 9 bases between the two germline ends. CDR3 amino acids: CASSHEWASGNTIYF. CDR3 DNA sequence: TGCGCCAGCAGCCACGAGTGGGCCTCTGGAAACACCATATATTTT.

This clone was picked up one time. The chain joins TRBV5-5 to TRBJ2-1; a weak D match, TRBD2 (6 bases). Trimming cost V 2 bases and J 9 bases, with 21 bases left between them. This CDR3 contains 16 residues. Germline CDR1 is SGHKS and CDR2 is YYEKEE (reference sequence). CDR3 in amino acids: CASSFSFPEAGSEQFF. The CDR3 DNA is TGTGCCAGCAGCTTCTCGTTCCCGGAGGCGGGAAGTGAGCAGTTCTTC.

The chain is built from TRBV4-1 and TRBJ2-3; 14 bases match TRBD2. This CDR3 contains 16 residues. Germline V lookup: CDR1 MGHRA, CDR2 YSYEKL. J lost 5 bases, V lost 2 bases, and 3 bases had no gene match. DNA of the CDR3: TGCGCCAGCAGCCAACTGGGACTAGCGGGAGAAGATACGCAGTATTTT. This translates into CASSQLGLAGEDTQYF.

The rearrangement uses TRBV2 and TRBJ2-3; D is undetermined. Germline values: CDR1 SNHLY, CDR2 FYNNEI. CDR3 size: 12 residues. V dropped 7 bases and J dropped 6 bases, with 11 bases sitting between them. CDR3 nucleotides: TGTGCCAGCACTCGCCAGTATGATACGCAGTATTTT. Its protein product is CASTRQYDTQYF.

The chain carries TRBV16 and TRBJ1-4, with D perhaps matching TRBD1 (5 bases). The CDR3 length is 18 residues. V lost 4 bases to trimming and J lost 7 bases, with 25 bases between them. The germline CDR1 and CDR2 sequences are KGHSY and FQNENV. The CDR3 loop reads CASSPRGQGLWMGEKLFF. CDR3 sequence (DNA): TGTGCCAGCAGCCCGAGAGGTCAGGGCTTATGGATGGGTGAAAAACTGTTTTTT.

This clone was detected a few times. The chain is built from TRBV7-9 and TRBJ2-5; possible D gene TRBD2, 6 bases. From germline, CDR1 is SEHNR and CDR2 FQNEAQ (reference sequence). The ends were cut back, 3 bases at V and 3 bases at J, with 8 bases in the middle. This CDR3 is built from 13 residues. In DNA, the CDR3 is TGTGCCAGCAGCTTGGGGGGAGAAGAGACCCAGTACTTC. Residues: CASSLGGEETQYF. Full variable domain (outside the CDR3, taken from reference TRBV7-9 and TRBJ2-5): DTGVSQNPRHKITKRGQNVTFRCDPISEHNRLYWYRQTLGQGPEFLTYFQNEAQLEKSRLLSDRFSAERPKGSFSTLEIQRTEQGDSAMYLCASSLGGEETQYFGPGTRLLVL.

The rearrangement links TRBV5-1 to TRBJ2-7; 10 bases align to TRBD1. The V and J ends lost 2 bases and 3 bases, in that order; junction bases with no gene match: 5. Germline V CDR1 and CDR2: SGHRS, YFSETQ. The length of the CDR3 is 15 residues. The CDR3 is CASSFGTGVSYEQYF. In DNA, the CDR3 is TGCGCCAGCAGCTTTGGGACAGGGGTAAGCTACGAGCAGTACTTC.

The chain combines TRBV21-1 with TRBJ1-2; the table gives TRBD1 as D, unverified against the DNA. TRBV21-1 is recorded as a pseudogene. The CDR3 extends over 15 amino acids. CDR3 amino acids: CASSNRQFTNYGYTF. DNA for the CDR3: TGTGCCAGCAGCAACCGACAGTTTACTAACTATGGCTACACCTTC.

The chain carries TRBV11-3 and TRBJ2-1; weak D call: TRBD2 (5 bases). The V and J ends lost 5 bases and 4 bases respectively, with 9 bases between them. The V gene's germline CDR1 is SGHNT and CDR2 YENEEA. The CDR3 contains 13 residues. CDR3 nucleotides: TGTGCCAGCAGCGTCGGACTTTACAATGAGCAGTTCTTC. Protein sequence: CASSVGLYNEQFF.

The V and J genes are TRBV11-2 and TRBJ2-7, with 12 bases aligning to TRBD2. Germline loops: CDR1 SGHAT, CDR2 FQNNGV. The CDR3 totals 14 residues. V trimming: 6 bases; J trimming: 5 bases; junction bases outside the gene matches: 5. The CDR3, as DNA: TGTGCCAGCAGGACGTGGACTAGCGGGAACGAGCAGTACTTC. It codes for CASRTWTSGNEQYF.

This chain uses TRBV7-3 with TRBJ2-7; possibly TRBD1 for D (6 bases). Looked up from germline, CDR1 is SGHTA and CDR2 is FQGTGA. V lost 0 bases, J lost 0 bases, and 9 bases lay in between. The CDR3 sequence is 15 residues long. The CDR3 spells CASSLTAGDSYEQYF. The CDR3 coding sequence is TGTGCCAGCAGCTTAACGGCAGGGGACTCCTACGAGCAGTACTTC.

The chain carries TRBV7-2 and TRBJ2-5; 9 bases are a match to TRBD2. The CDR3 has 13 residues. V was pared by 7 bases and J by 5 bases, with 5 bases of the junction left unmatched. The germline V gene encodes CDR1 SGHTA and CDR2 FQGNSA. The CDR3 bases are TGTGCCAGCACCCCTAGCGGGACGGAGACCCAGTACTTC. It specifies CASTPSGTETQYF.

The chain employs TRBV6-6 and TRBJ2-1, with D unresolved. The CDR3 sequence is 13 residues long. V was clipped by 8 bases and J by 0 bases, with 8 bases between them. The germline gives CDR1 MNHNY, CDR2 SVGAGI (reference sequence). Written as DNA, the CDR3 is TGTGCCAGCTCAGCGAGCTCCTACAATGAGCAGTTCTTC. Translation: CASSASSYNEQFF.

This chain connects TRBV4-3 to TRBJ2-3; TRBD2 matches 7 bases. J lost 0 bases, V lost 4 bases, and 7 bases had no gene match. The germline V gene has CDR1 LGHNA and CDR2 YSLEER. The CDR3 extends over 16 amino acids. CDR3: CASSPSLAASTDTQYF. The CDR3 DNA sequence: TGCGCCAGCAGCCCCTCCCTAGCGGCTAGCACAGATACGCAGTATTTT.

The chain uses TRBV5-6 and TRBJ1-4; TRBD1 is a possible D gene (6 bases). V shed 4 bases and J shed 6 bases, with 25 bases lying between them. The germline V gene has CDR1 SGHDT and CDR2 YYEEEE. This CDR3 region has 18 residues. The CDR3 DNA reads TGTGCCAGCAGCCTTACCCGACCTTTGGGGGGGGCTTATGAAAAACTGTTTTTT. Residues: CASSLTRPLGGAYEKLFF.

The V call is TRBV6-5, the J call TRBJ2-2; the match to TRBD2 covers 7 bases. J was trimmed by 4 bases and V by 8 bases; bases with no gene match: 7. The CDR3 extends over 14 amino acids. The germline CDR1 and CDR2 sequences are MNHEY and SVGAGI. The CDR3 DNA sequence: TGTGCCAGCGGGAGGGATGGAGGCACCGGGGAGCTGTTTTTT. This sequence encodes CASGRDGGTGELFF.

The chain links TRBV21-1 to TRBJ2-7; TRBD1, the table's D call, lacks a check against the DNA. TRBV21-1 is designated a pseudogene. The CDR3 consists of 13 residues. This CDR3 reads CASRETGLYEQYF. CDR3 DNA: TGTGCCAGCAGGGAGACAGGCCTCTACGAGCAGTACTTC.

Of note for this clone: At the DNA level, this CDR3 is encoded by other sequences in the same sample as well. V and J are TRBV5-1 and TRBJ2-5; no definite D call. Germline CDR1 and CDR2: SGHRS and YFSETQ. The CDR3 is made up of 14 amino acids. Trimming shortened V by 0 bases and J by 2 bases, and 8 bases separated the two germline ends. The CDR3 DNA reads as TGCGCCAGCAGCTTGGGGCAGTCACAAGAGACCCAGTACTTC. Translating it yields CASSLGQSQETQYF.

A remark on this clone: The same CDR3 arises from other DNA sequences in this sample as well. This sequence joins TRBV7-2 and TRBJ1-1, with D unclear. The CDR3 consists of 13 residues. Trimming shortened V by 5 bases and J by 0 bases, and 7 bases separated the two germline ends. Germline values: CDR1 SGHTA, CDR2 FQGNSA. The CDR3 DNA is TGTGCCAGCAGCCCCCGTATGAACACTGAAGCTTTCTTT. This codes for CASSPRMNTEAFF.

The V and J genes are TRBV21-1 and TRBJ2-5; the D call of TRBD2 is as the table states it, not checked on the DNA. TRBV21-1 is assigned pseudogene status. The CDR3 spans 10 residues. The CDR3 sequence is CASPGETQYF. DNA for the CDR3: TGTGCCAGCCCGGGGGAGACCCAGTACTTC.

CDR3 sequence (DNA): TGTGCCAGCAGACCGGGACAGGGTGCTCTAAGTGGCTACACCTTC. Protein product: CASRPGQGALSGYTF. The rearrangement links TRBV11-1 to TRBJ1-2, with 9 bases fitting TRBD1. Trimming at V came to 6 bases and at J to 7 bases, leaving 12 bases not matched to a gene. The CDR3 has 15 residues. The V gene's germline CDR1 is SGHAT and CDR2 FQDESV (reference sequence).

The genes are TRBV28 and TRBJ2-7, with TRBD2 identical over 10 bases. This CDR3 region has 15 residues. Germline loops: CDR1 MDHEN, CDR2 SYDVKM. After removal of 7 bases from V and 2 bases from J, the junction contained 8 bases not matched to a gene. The CDR3 protein is CASIKLAGLTYEQYF. Here the CDR3 DNA reads TGTGCCAGCATCAAACTAGCGGGATTAACCTACGAGCAGTACTTC.